Below, 30 T cell receptor beta chains from the same sample are listed, as sequenced in a study of blood T cell repertoires in COVID-19. Measured with immunoSEQ multiplex PCR; TCRdb has only the in-frame clones, and not every one. The sample holds approximately 380,000 clones, roughly 85% seen once. The sequencing input was peripheral blood. Receptors were obtained from a woman aged 18-30 years with acute or convalescent COVID-19.

The rearrangement links TRBV6-5 to TRBJ2-7; D may be TRBD1 (5 bases). V was shortened by 6 bases and J by 3 bases, with 18 bases between the two germline ends. Germline V gene data show CDR1 as MNHEY and CDR2 as SVGAGI. The CDR3 sequence is 15 residues long. For the CDR3, the DNA is TGTGCCAGCAGCCCCCGGACACGCTACCTCTACGAGCAGTACTTC. This encodes CASSPRTRYLYEQYF.

The chain carries TRBV15 and TRBJ2-7, with D perhaps matching TRBD2 (5 bases). The CDR3 extends over 16 amino acids. Per germline, CDR1 LNHNV and CDR2 YYDKDF (reference sequence). The ends were cut back, 0 bases at V and 3 bases at J, with 15 bases in the middle. The CDR3 spells CATSRDRGQTDYEQYF. The CDR3 nucleotides read TGTGCCACCAGCAGAGACCGAGGGCAAACCGACTACGAGCAGTACTTC. Full variable domain (outside the CDR3, taken from reference TRBV15 and TRBJ2-7): DAMVIQNPRYQVTQFGKPVTLSCSQTLNHNVMYWYQQKSSQAPKLLFHYYDKDFNNEADTPDNFQSRRPNTSFCFLDIRSPGLGDTAMYLCATSRDRGQTDYEQYFGPGTRLTVT.

This rearrangement joins TRBV19 to TRBJ2-7; D may be TRBD1 (6 bases). Germline CDR1 reads LNHDA; CDR2 reads SQIVND (reference sequence). The CDR3 runs 15 residues. Trimming left V 5 bases short and J 7 bases short, with 21 bases between. CDR3 bases: TGTGCCAGTAGTGAAACCGGGACAATGACTTGGGAGCAGTACTTC. This sequence encodes CASSETGTMTWEQYF.

CDR3 region: CASSFQGLIYGYTF. The CDR3 DNA sequence: TGTGCCAGCAGTTTCCAGGGACTCATTTATGGCTACACCTTC. The genes are TRBV28 and TRBJ1-2, with a tentative D call TRBD1 (5 bases). Trimming shortened V by 3 bases and J by 5 bases, and 13 bases separated the two germline ends. The CDR3 has 14 amino acids. Germline V lookup: CDR1 MDHEN, CDR2 SYDVKM.

This clone has just one count. This chain joins TRBV27 and TRBJ2-2, with 9 bases fitting TRBD2. Germline CDR1 is MNHEY and CDR2 is SMNVEV (reference sequence). This CDR3 has 15 residues. The J segment lost 7 bases and the V segment lost 10 bases, leaving 13 bases of the junction unmatched. CDR3 in DNA: TGTGCCACCTCACGACCCGGCGGGGGGGACGGGGAGCTGTTTTTT. Translation gives CATSRPGGGDGELFF.

The gene calls are TRBV5-1 and TRBJ2-5, with TRBD2 matching over 10 bases. V gave up 5 bases and J gave up 3 bases; unmatched junction bases: 4. The V gene's germline CDR1 is SGHRS and CDR2 YFSETQ. The CDR3 covers 14 residues. DNA for the CDR3: TGCGCCAGCAGTATGGGACTAGCGAAAGAGACCCAGTACTTC. Translated, it gives CASSMGLAKETQYF.

The rearrangement joins TRBV9 to TRBJ1-1; D may be TRBD1 (5 bases). The CDR3 sequence is 13 residues long. The V gene's germline CDR1 is SGDLS and CDR2 YYNGEE. Trimming removed 4 bases from V and 5 bases from J, with 12 bases in between. CDR3 nucleotides: TGTGCCAGCAGCCCCGGGGAGGGGACTGAAGCTTTCTTT. It encodes CASSPGEGTEAFF.

The chain couples TRBV7-3 to TRBJ2-2; D might be TRBD1 (7 bases). Trimming stripped 8 bases from V and 1 base from J, with 17 bases between. CDR1 is SGHTA and CDR2 is FQGTGA in the germline V gene. The length of the CDR3 is 16 residues. CDR3 sequence (DNA): TGTGCCAGCCAGGTCGGGGGACAGCAGAACACCGGGGAGCTGTTTTTT. It specifies CASQVGGQQNTGELFF.

This clone has just a few counts. The chain is built from TRBV11-2 and TRBJ2-2; maybe TRBD2 (5 bases). This CDR3 contains 13 residues. Trimming left V 8 bases short and J 0 bases short, with 7 bases between. The germline V gene encodes CDR1 SGHAT and CDR2 FQNNGV. The DNA of the CDR3 is TGTGCCAGCGAGGGAGCGAACACCGGGGAGCTGTTTTTT. Amino acid sequence: CASEGANTGELFF.

This clone was seen more than once but under ten times. V is TRBV10-2 and J is TRBJ1-4, with D uncertain. CDR3 length: 14 amino acids. With 6 bases removed from V and 7 bases from J, the gap between germline ends came to 15 bases. Germline CDR1 is WSHSY and CDR2 is SAAADI. The CDR3 sequence: CASSGGGNGEKLFF. DNA of the CDR3: TGCGCCAGCAGCGGCGGAGGAAATGGTGAAAAACTGTTTTTT.

A few counts support this clone. The V call is TRBV3-1 (or the pseudogene TRBV3-2), the J call TRBJ2-7, with TRBD1 identical over 9 bases. Per germline, CDR1 LGHDT and CDR2 YNNKEL (reference sequence). The CDR3 consists of 16 residues. Trimming took 3 bases from V and 2 from J; bases not matched to a gene: 8. The DNA of the CDR3 is TGTGCCAGCAGCCACGCCGGACAGGGGCCAGCCTACGAGCAGTACTTC. It encodes CASSHAGQGPAYEQYF.

The chain uses TRBV4-1 and TRBJ1-5, with a possible D match to TRBD1 (5 bases). The germline gives CDR1 MGHRA, CDR2 YSYEKL. Trimming removed 5 bases from V and 4 bases from J, with 9 bases in between. This CDR3 contains 13 residues. In DNA, the CDR3 is TGCGCCAGCAGCGACGGGGGGAATCAGCCCCAGCATTTT. Translated, it gives CASSDGGNQPQHF.

V and J are TRBV27 and TRBJ2-7; 9 bases line up with TRBD1. This CDR3 contains 14 residues. Germline CDR1 reads MNHEY; CDR2 reads SMNVEV (reference sequence). Trimming cost V 6 bases and J 5 bases; bases outside gene matches: 8. CDR3 DNA sequence: TGTGCCAGCAGCCAACAGGGGGCTATCCACGAGCAGTACTTC. Residues: CASSQQGAIHEQYF.

This chain uses TRBV18 with TRBJ2-2; TRBD1 matches 7 bases. CDR1 and CDR2 (germline): KGHSH, LQKENI. This CDR3 has 14 residues. The J segment lost 5 bases and the V segment lost 5 bases, leaving 5 bases of the junction unmatched. The CDR3 protein is CASSAMGQTGELFF. DNA for the CDR3: TGTGCCAGCTCAGCTATGGGACAGACCGGGGAGCTGTTTTTT.

The V call is TRBV7-2, the J call TRBJ1-1; D is uncertain. The CDR3 loop spans 14 amino acids. V lost 2 bases to trimming and J lost 4 bases, with 11 bases between them. Germline-derived CDR1 and CDR2 are SGHTA and FQGNSA. This CDR3 is CASSLWGGGTEAFF. The CDR3 coding sequence is TGTGCCAGCAGCTTATGGGGAGGAGGCACTGAAGCTTTCTTT.

The chain uses TRBV3-1 (or the pseudogene TRBV3-2) and TRBJ1-6, with 11 bases lining up with TRBD1. V shed 1 base and J 10 bases; nucleotides not matched to a gene: 6. The CDR3 loop spans 16 amino acids. Germline V gives CDR1 LGHDT, CDR2 YNNKEL (reference sequence). CDR3 residues: CASSQGWGQGGSPLHF. In DNA, the CDR3 is TGTGCCAGCAGCCAAGGGTGGGGACAGGGGGGATCACCCCTCCACTTT.

The chain couples TRBV7-2 to TRBJ1-2; 7 bases line up with TRBD1. After removal of 5 bases from V and 10 bases from J, the junction contained 7 bases not matched to a gene. Germline V gives CDR1 SGHTA, CDR2 FQGNSA. The CDR3 spans 12 residues. In DNA form, the CDR3 reads TGTGCCAGCAGCCCCGACAGGGCGGACTACACCTTC. Its translation is CASSPDRADYTF.

This clone was observed once. The CDR3 is CASSWGTGGFEQYF. CDR3 in DNA: TGTGCCAGCAGCTGGGGGACAGGGGGATTCGAGCAGTACTTC. The chain joins TRBV5-5 to TRBJ2-7; 11 bases match TRBD1. Germline CDR1 SGHKS, CDR2 YYEKEE (reference sequence). With V trimmed by 3 bases and J by 6 bases, 5 bases remained unmatched. The CDR3 consists of 14 residues.

The chain has TRBV19 and TRBJ2-3, with D possibly matching TRBD2 (5 bases). The V end lost 5 bases, the J end lost 0 bases, and 6 bases lay between the germline ends. In germline, CDR1 is LNHDA, CDR2 SQIVND (reference sequence). There are 13 residues in the CDR3. This CDR3 reads CASSLASTDTQYF. CDR3 coding DNA: TGTGCCAGTAGTCTAGCTAGCACAGATACGCAGTATTTT.

This clone has just a few counts. The chain joins TRBV19 to TRBJ1-2; a weak D match, TRBD1 (5 bases). V was pared by 3 bases and J by 3 bases, with 14 bases between. The CDR3 is 15 amino acids. CDR1 is LNHDA and CDR2 is SQIVND in the germline V gene (reference sequence). CDR3: CASSIMEGEDYGYTF. DNA of the CDR3: TGTGCCAGTAGTATTATGGAAGGGGAGGACTATGGCTACACCTTC.

V gene TRBV18 combines with J gene TRBJ1-5; unclear D gene. The CDR3 has 15 amino acids. V shed 5 bases and J shed 7 bases, with 18 bases lying between them. Germline-derived CDR1 and CDR2 are KGHSH and LQKENI. CDR3 residues: CASSFSGSLGQPQHF. CDR3 bases: TGTGCCAGCTCATTCTCCGGGAGCCTCGGGCAGCCCCAGCATTTT.

The chain couples TRBV28 to TRBJ1-1; TRBD1 aligns across 7 bases. CDR3 length: 14 amino acids. The germline gives CDR1 MDHEN, CDR2 SYDVKM. Trimming cost V 7 bases and J 6 bases; bases outside gene matches: 11. The CDR3 DNA reads as TGTGCCAGCACCCATTCCGAGGGGGCCCCTGAAGCTTTCTTT. Translating it yields CASTHSEGAPEAFF.

The rearrangement joins TRBV3-1 (or the pseudogene TRBV3-2) to TRBJ2-7, with 7 bases aligning to TRBD1. This CDR3 is 17 amino acids long. Trimming removed 3 bases from V and 7 bases from J; junction bases left unmatched: 18. In germline, CDR1 is LGHDT, CDR2 YNNKEL (reference sequence). CDR3 sequence reads: CASSHHNRDRSAGEQYF. The DNA of the CDR3 is TGTGCCAGCAGCCACCACAACCGGGACAGATCCGCGGGTGAGCAGTACTTC.

V gene TRBV9 combines with J gene TRBJ1-2; D might be TRBD1 (6 bases). V was shortened by 4 bases and J by 6 bases, with 25 bases between the two germline ends. Germline V gives CDR1 SGDLS, CDR2 YYNGEE. The CDR3 consists of 17 residues. The DNA of the CDR3 is TGTGCCAGCAGCTCCCCGTTTACCGAGAGGGGGAAGGATGGCTACACCTTC. Translating it yields CASSSPFTERGKDGYTF.

The V gene is TRBV7-9, the J gene TRBJ2-1, with 8 bases lining up with TRBD1. This CDR3 region has 14 residues. The V gene's germline CDR1 is SEHNR and CDR2 FQNEAQ (reference sequence). J gave up 4 bases and V 1 base, and 0 bases lay outside the gene matches. For the CDR3, the DNA is TGTGCCAGCAGCTTAGGGACAGGGTACAATGAGCAGTTCTTC. Encoded protein: CASSLGTGYNEQFF. Variable domain in full (rest from reference TRBV7-9 and TRBJ2-1): DTGVSQNPRHKITKRGQNVTFRCDPISEHNRLYWYRQTLGQGPEFLTYFQNEAQLEKSRLLSDRFSAERPKGSFSTLEIQRTEQGDSAMYLCASSLGTGYNEQFFGPGTRLTVL.

The chain joins TRBV12-3 or TRBV12-4 to TRBJ2-2, with 8 bases lining up with TRBD2. This CDR3 spans 13 amino acids. The V segment lost 4 bases and the J segment 6 bases; nucleotides outside the gene matches: 1. The chain's CDR3 is CASSSGGSGELFF. The CDR3 DNA follows: TGTGCCAGCAGTTCGGGAGGGTCCGGGGAGCTGTTTTTT.

J is TRBJ2-3 and V is TRBV9, with 8 nucleotides matching TRBD2. The CDR3 contains 16 residues. Germline V gene data show CDR1 as SGDLS and CDR2 as YYNGEE. The ends lost 0 bases at V and 1 base at J; junction bases unmatched: 4. The CDR3 region is CASSVVAGGGTDTQYF. The CDR3 DNA reads as TGTGCCAGCAGCGTAGTGGCCGGGGGGGGCACAGATACGCAGTATTTT. Using reference TRBV9 and TRBJ2-3 for the parts outside the CDR3, the full variable domain is DSGVTQTPKHLITATGQRVTLRCSPRSGDLSVYWYQQSLDQGLQFLIQYYNGEERAKGNILERFSAQQFPDLHSELNLSSLELGDSALYFCASSVVAGGGTDTQYFGPGTRLTVL.

This clone occurred a few times. The V and J genes are TRBV14 and TRBJ1-5; 7 bases agree with TRBD1. The CDR3 is 18 residues long. Germline CDR1 reads SGHDN; CDR2 reads FVKESK. V shed 1 base, J shed 6 bases, and the junction held 15 bases outside the gene matches. The CDR3 loop is CASSQAKSDRECCQPQHF. In DNA, the CDR3 is TGTGCCAGCAGCCAAGCGAAGAGCGACAGGGAGTGTTGTCAGCCCCAGCATTTT.

This chain's CDR3 is CASSRGLAGATDTQYF. DNA for the CDR3: TGTGCCAGCTCACGAGGACTAGCGGGGGCCACAGATACGCAGTATTTT. The chain is built from TRBV18 and TRBJ2-3; 13 positions agree with TRBD2. The CDR3 spans 16 residues. The ends lost 4 bases at V and 2 bases at J; junction bases unmatched: 3. The germline V gene encodes CDR1 KGHSH and CDR2 LQKENI.

The chain uses TRBV10-1 and TRBJ1-4; TRBD1 agrees at 7 bases. Germline-derived CDR1 and CDR2 are WNHNN and SYGVQD (reference sequence). The CDR3 sequence is 14 residues long. The V gene end was trimmed by 5 bases and the J gene end by 8 bases; junction bases not matched to a gene: 8. CDR3 in amino acids: CASSTDRVGEKLFF. The CDR3 DNA reads as TGCGCCAGCAGTACCGACAGGGTCGGCGAAAAACTGTTTTTT.